Shown below are 30 T cell receptor beta chains from a single sample sequenced in a study of T cell repertoires in cytomegalovirus infection. TCRdb reanalysed the reads using MiXCR and keeps one entry per CDR3 protein. This table holds some 220,000 distinct CDR3 sequences, 38% found once. The antigens these receptors bind are not known. This material consisted of CD8+ T cells from cultured PBMCs, taken from culture after CMV antigen stimulation. The origin of the receptors is a human donor in good health (CMV status not recorded). Some clones in this sample may be carry-over from other donors' samples.

This clonotype was counted many times. This chain joins TRBV7-2 and TRBJ2-3; 13 bases map to TRBD2. Looked up from germline, CDR1 is SGHTA and CDR2 is FQGNSA. V was clipped by 4 bases and J by 3 bases; unmatched bases: 4. The CDR3 length is 16 residues. The CDR3 is CASSWRTSGRTDTQYF. The CDR3 DNA follows: TGTGCCAGCAGCTGGAGGACTAGCGGGAGAACAGATACGCAGTATTTT.

The rearrangement links TRBV10-3 to TRBJ1-4; D remains unclear. The germline CDR1 and CDR2 sequences are ENHRY and SYGVKD. The V end was cut by 0 bases, the J end by 5 bases, with 10 bases between. The CDR3 is 15 residues long. The CDR3 nucleotides read TGTGCCATCAGTGAGTCGAGATCGGGAAATGAAAAACTGTTTTTT. This translates into CAISESRSGNEKLFF.

In this sample, this clonotype turned up a few times. The V gene is TRBV23-1, the J gene TRBJ1-1; TRBD1 matches at 7 bases. TRBV23-1 is reported as an ORF; its role is uncertain. V was pared by 0 bases and J by 5 bases, with 18 bases of the junction left unmatched. The CDR3 length is 19 residues. The CDR3 here is CASSQSPDRASSLDTEAFF. CDR3 DNA sequence: TGCGCCAGCAGTCAATCCCCAGACAGGGCTTCTTCTCTAGATACTGAAGCTTTCTTT.

This clonotype showed up just a few times. The chain uses TRBV11-2 and TRBJ1-6; 8 bases fit TRBD1. Germline assignment: CDR1 SGHAT and CDR2 FQNNGV. The CDR3 loop spans 17 amino acids. The V segment lost 3 bases and the J segment 0 bases; nucleotides outside the gene matches: 4. CDR3 amino acids: CASSFWTGTSYNSPLHF. The CDR3 nucleotides read TGTGCCAGCAGCTTCTGGACAGGGACCTCCTATAATTCACCCCTCCACTTT.

The gene calls are TRBV19 and TRBJ1-2; D unclear. The ends were cut back, 5 bases at V and 3 bases at J, with 10 bases in the middle. The germline V gene has CDR1 LNHDA and CDR2 SQIVND (reference sequence). This CDR3 contains 13 residues. The CDR3 coding sequence is TGTGCCAGTAGTTCGGGTCAACACTATGGCTACACCTTC. This translates into CASSSGQHYGYTF.

This clonotype occurred a few times. The chain couples TRBV4-1 to TRBJ1-2, with D maybe TRBD1 (6 bases). V was pared by 4 bases and J by 3 bases, with 15 bases between. There are 15 residues in the CDR3. CDR1 and CDR2 from the germline V gene are MGHRA and YSYEKL. CDR3 DNA: TGCGCCAGCAGCCTCTCCAGGGGTTACGACTATGGCTACACCTTC. Protein product: CASSLSRGYDYGYTF.

The V gene is TRBV29-1, the J gene TRBJ2-2; D not resolved. Germline V gives CDR1 SQVTM, CDR2 ANQGSEA. CDR3 length: 16 residues. The ends were cut back, 0 bases at V and 0 bases at J, with 11 bases in the middle. The CDR3, as DNA: TGCAGCGTTGAAGATCCTAAGGGCACGAACACCGGGGAGCTGTTTTTT. Translation: CSVEDPKGTNTGELFF.

In this sample, this clonotype turned up a few times. This sequence joins TRBV27 and TRBJ2-5; a weak D match, TRBD1 (5 bases). CDR1 and CDR2 (germline): MNHEY, SMNVEV (reference sequence). V was cut by 8 bases and J by 4 bases, with 17 bases left in between. The length of the CDR3 is 14 residues. The CDR3 reads CASGPSARGETQYF. The CDR3 bases are TGTGCCAGCGGACCCTCGGCTAGGGGAGAGACCCAGTACTTC.

The chain couples TRBV11-2 to TRBJ1-1; D is possibly TRBD1 (5 bases). Germline CDR1 reads SGHAT; CDR2 reads FQNNGV. V lost 7 bases and J 5 bases, leaving 14 bases between the germline ends. There are 13 residues in the CDR3. Here the CDR3 reads CASKGWGKTEAFF. For the CDR3, the DNA is TGTGCCAGCAAGGGCTGGGGGAAGACTGAAGCTTTCTTT.

Only a few counts were recorded for this clonotype. The DNA for the CDR3 is TGTGCCAGCAGTTACGTCAGGGGGCCCTACAATGAGCAGTTCTTC. Its protein is CASSYVRGPYNEQFF. The chain uses TRBV6-5 and TRBJ2-1, with TRBD1 identical over 8 bases. The CDR3 runs to 15 residues. The V and J ends lost 2 bases and 2 bases, in that order; junction bases with no gene match: 2. Per germline, CDR1 MNHEY and CDR2 SVGAGI.

This chain links TRBV27 with TRBJ2-3; no reliable D call. Trimming pared 5 bases from V and 4 bases from J, leaving 13 bases between. The V gene's germline CDR1 is MNHEY and CDR2 SMNVEV (reference sequence). The CDR3 loop spans 14 amino acids. CDR3 nucleotides: TGTGCCAGCAGTCACGGTGGACCACCAGATACGCAGTATTTT. This gives the protein CASSHGGPPDTQYF.

The chain is built from TRBV18 and TRBJ1-1; no definite D call. The CDR3 sequence is 16 residues long. Germline CDR1 is KGHSH and CDR2 is LQKENI. Trimming took 1 base from V and 1 from J, leaving 13 bases between them. The CDR3 nucleotides read TGTGCCAGCTCACCACGGTCCCGTCCACCGAACACTGAAGCTTTCTTT. Encoded protein: CASSPRSRPPNTEAFF.

The chain recombines TRBV15 with TRBJ2-2; D may be TRBD1 (6 bases). V lost 11 bases and J lost 0, with 13 bases in between. The CDR3 sequence is 14 residues long. Germline assignment: CDR1 LNHNV and CDR2 YYDKDF (reference sequence). This chain's CDR3 is CASGQITNTGELFF. The CDR3 nucleotides are TGTGCCTCCGGACAGATAACGAACACCGGGGAGCTGTTTTTT.

This rearrangement joins TRBV19 to TRBJ2-2; 9 bases match TRBD1. After removal of 7 bases from V and 4 bases from J, the junction contained 10 bases not matched to a gene. Germline lookup yields CDR1 LNHDA and CDR2 SQIVND (reference sequence). The CDR3 is 16 amino acids. CDR3 protein: CASTLWDRAATGELFF. The CDR3 DNA reads as TGTGCCAGTACCTTATGGGACAGGGCGGCCACCGGGGAGCTGTTTTTT.

V usage is TRBV12-5 and J usage is TRBJ2-1; the match to TRBD2 covers 14 bases. CDR1 is LGHNT and CDR2 is FRNRAP in the germline V gene. The V segment lost 7 bases and the J segment 8 bases; nucleotides outside the gene matches: 19. CDR3 length: 19 amino acids. The CDR3 region is CASVLTRPGLAGESDEQFF. DNA for the CDR3: TGTGCTAGTGTCCTAACCCGTCCGGGACTAGCGGGAGAATCGGATGAGCAGTTCTTC.

V is TRBV7-3 and J is TRBJ2-1, with TRBD2 matching 13 bases. This CDR3 contains 18 residues. Trimming at V came to 4 bases and at J to 4 bases, leaving 10 bases not matched to a gene. Per the germline V gene, CDR1 is SGHTA and CDR2 is FQGTGA. The CDR3 here is CASSSPILAGGPYNEQFF. CDR3 bases: TGTGCCAGCAGCTCCCCCATACTAGCGGGGGGGCCGTACAATGAGCAGTTCTTC.

The V gene is TRBV24-1, the J gene TRBJ1-1; D gene ambiguous. Trimming cost V 4 bases and J 1 base, with 9 bases left between them. Germline values: CDR1 KGHDR, CDR2 SFDVKD. The CDR3 sequence is 14 residues long. In nucleotides, the CDR3 is TGTGCCACCAGTGACGGCGGGGAGAACACTGAAGCTTTCTTT. Amino acids: CATSDGGENTEAFF.

This clonotype has at least ten counts. V usage is TRBV28 and J usage is TRBJ2-7; TRBD1 matches 7 bases. V trimming: 2 bases; J trimming: 1 base; junction bases outside the gene matches: 2. CDR3 length equals 14 residues. Germline CDR1 MDHEN, CDR2 SYDVKM. The CDR3 sequence is CASSLGTDSYEQYF. The CDR3 bases are TGTGCCAGCAGTTTAGGGACAGATTCCTACGAGCAGTACTTC.

This clonotype occurred a few times. This sequence joins TRBV7-8 and TRBJ2-3; TRBD2 aligns across 14 bases. Germline loops: CDR1 SGHVS, CDR2 FQNEAQ. V gave up 1 base and J gave up 0 bases; unmatched junction bases: 9. The CDR3 is 20 residues long. CDR3 loop: CASSLGGTSGGPPSTDTQYF. The CDR3 nucleotides read TGTGCCAGCAGCTTAGGGGGGACTAGCGGGGGCCCACCTAGCACAGATACGCAGTATTTT.

This clonotype was counted between two and nine times. J is TRBJ1-1 and V is TRBV24-1; D is perhaps TRBD1 (6 bases). The V end was cut by 9 bases, the J end by 3 bases, with 13 bases between. The CDR3 has 13 residues. The germline V gene has CDR1 KGHDR and CDR2 SFDVKD. The CDR3 loop is CATAQGPYTEAFF. CDR3 DNA: TGTGCCACCGCACAGGGCCCATACACTGAAGCTTTCTTT.

The chain uses TRBV7-2 and TRBJ2-7; tentative D call: TRBD1 (6 bases). Germline values: CDR1 SGHTA, CDR2 FQGNSA. V lost 5 bases, J lost 4 bases, and 18 bases lay in between. The CDR3 runs 15 residues. CDR3 protein: CASSPRQVSPYEQYF. CDR3 sequence (DNA): TGTGCCAGCAGCCCCAGACAGGTTTCGCCGTACGAGCAGTACTTC. Full variable domain (missing parts from reference TRBV7-2 and TRBJ2-7): GAGVSQSPSNKVTEKGKDVELRCDPISGHTALYWYRQSLGQGLEFLIYFQGNSAPDKSGLPSDRFSAERTGGSVSTLTIQRTQQEDSAVYLCASSPRQVSPYEQYFGPGTRLTVT.

The chain recombines TRBV7-8 with TRBJ2-1; the D is unclear. Trimming stripped 1 base from V and 8 bases from J, with 12 bases between. The CDR3 has 14 residues. Looked up from germline, CDR1 is SGHVS and CDR2 is FQNEAQ. For the CDR3, the DNA is TGTGCCAGCAGCTTAGAAGTAAGGCCTGATGAGCAGTTCTTC. The encoded protein is CASSLEVRPDEQFF.

This clonotype came up many times. V is TRBV7-2 and J is TRBJ2-5; TRBD2 is a possible D gene (5 bases). From germline, CDR1 is SGHTA and CDR2 FQGNSA. The CDR3 is made up of 16 amino acids. V dropped 3 bases and J dropped 0 bases, with 14 bases sitting between them. The CDR3: CASSLDSRGYQETQYF. The CDR3 DNA reads as TGTGCCAGCAGCTTGGATTCTCGGGGTTACCAAGAGACCCAGTACTTC.

The CDR3 protein is CASREGQGWPEAFF. In DNA, the CDR3 is TGTGCCAGCAGGGAGGGACAGGGGTGGCCTGAAGCTTTCTTT. This rearrangement joins TRBV2 to TRBJ1-1; TRBD1 agrees at 10 bases. V gave up 6 bases and J gave up 6 bases; unmatched junction bases: 7. Germline V CDR1 and CDR2: SNHLY, FYNNEI. The CDR3 extends over 14 amino acids.

This clonotype was picked up a small number of times. The chain carries TRBV12-3 or TRBV12-4 and TRBJ2-2; weak D call: TRBD1 (5 bases). The CDR3 is made up of 16 amino acids. Trimming took off 5 bases at V and 0 bases at J, with 13 bases between the two ends. DNA of the CDR3: TGTGCCAGCAGTATTGGGGCGCTCGCGAACACCGGGGAGCTGTTTTTT. Translated, it gives CASSIGALANTGELFF.

The chain is built from TRBV5-4 and TRBJ2-7, with a possible D match to TRBD2 (5 bases). CDR3 size: 14 residues. V lost 2 bases and J lost 2, with 11 bases in between. Germline CDR1 reads SGHNT; CDR2 reads YYREEE (reference sequence). The CDR3 sequence: CASSFRGLAYEQYF. CDR3 in DNA: TGTGCCAGCAGCTTTCGGGGATTGGCCTACGAGCAGTACTTC.

This clonotype was recorded a few times. The chain uses TRBV20-1 and TRBJ2-1; 9 bases align to TRBD2. The CDR3 covers 14 residues. CDR1 is DFQATT, CDR2 SNEGSKA, per germline (reference sequence). Trimming at V came to 1 base and at J to 4 bases, leaving 2 bases not matched to a gene. The CDR3 loop is CSARVLAGYNEQFF. The CDR3 DNA reads as TGCAGTGCTAGAGTTCTAGCGGGGTACAATGAGCAGTTCTTC.

This clonotype was detected a few times. The CDR3 is CSVSSMNTEAFF. The CDR3 DNA reads as TGCAGCGTTTCCTCGATGAACACTGAAGCTTTCTTT. The chain couples TRBV29-1 to TRBJ1-1; no clear D gene. Trimming left V 5 bases short and J 0 bases short, with 7 bases between. There are 12 residues in the CDR3. Germline CDR1 is SQVTM and CDR2 is ANQGSEA.

The chain is built from TRBV29-1 and TRBJ2-5; D may be TRBD1 (7 bases). The CDR3 runs 12 residues. Trimming took 6 bases from V and 9 from J, leaving 17 bases between them. The germline gives CDR1 SQVTM, CDR2 ANQGSEA. CDR3 in amino acids: CSVGGQSGAQYF. Here the CDR3 DNA reads TGCAGCGTGGGGGGACAGTCCGGGGCCCAGTACTTC.

The chain has TRBV7-6 and TRBJ1-4; D may be TRBD1 (6 bases). The V gene lost 6 bases and the J gene lost 0 bases, with 8 bases spanning the gap. Germline loops: CDR1 SGHVS, CDR2 FNYEAQ. This CDR3 region has 14 residues. In nucleotides, the CDR3 is TGTGCCAGCAGGCAGGGGTCAACTAATGAAAAACTGTTTTTT. Its translation: CASRQGSTNEKLFF.